These 32 T cell receptor beta chains originate from one sample sequenced in a study of CD8+CD57+ T cells in acquired aplastic anemia. Profiles of TCR beta VDJ and CDR3 were generated from a genomic DNA template. MiXCR, applied by TCRdb to the reads, yields one record per CDR3 protein. Of over 45,000 distinct CDR3 sequences in the sample, around 70% were seen once. The sequencing sample was made of sorted CD4+, CD8+, or CD8+CD57+ T cells (not recorded which) from PBMCs. The receptors here all came from a human donor in good health, serving as a control.

The rearrangement links TRBV10-2 to TRBJ1-5; TRBD1 might be the D (5 bases). The V end was cut by 8 bases, the J end by 7 bases, with 18 bases between. This CDR3 spans 14 amino acids. Per germline, CDR1 WSHSY and CDR2 SAAADI. The CDR3 spells CASQGTGSGQPQHF. CDR3 DNA sequence: TGCGCCAGCCAAGGGACGGGCTCGGGGCAGCCCCAGCATTTT.

The chain couples TRBV4-1 to TRBJ1-6; no definite D call. This CDR3 has 16 residues. Trimming removed 2 bases from V and 0 bases from J, with 8 bases in between. Germline V CDR1 and CDR2: MGHRA, YSYEKL. DNA of the CDR3: TGCGCCAGCAGCCAAACAAGGAGCTCCTATAATTCACCCCTCCACTTT. Encoded protein: CASSQTRSSYNSPLHF.

This clonotype showed up many times. The chain links TRBV5-1 to TRBJ2-7; TRBD2 matches 14 bases. Germline V gene sequence: CDR1 SGHRS, CDR2 YFSETQ. The junction had 5 bases not matched to a gene; V was cut back by 3 bases and J by 6 bases. This CDR3 is 15 amino acids long. CDR3 sequence: CASSSTGTSGGEQYF. The DNA of the CDR3 is TGCGCCAGCAGCTCCACGGGGACTAGCGGGGGCGAGCAGTACTTC.

The rearrangement joins TRBV7-2 to TRBJ2-7; D is unclear. Germline V gene lookup returns CDR1 SGHTA and CDR2 FQGNSA. This CDR3 has 13 residues. Trimming removed 5 bases from V and 4 bases from J, with 12 bases in between. The CDR3 DNA reads as TGTGCCAGCAGCACCCGCCAGGCGTACGAGCAGTACTTC. Its translation is CASSTRQAYEQYF.

The chain links TRBV2 to TRBJ2-1, with D perhaps TRBD1 (5 bases). The CDR3 is 15 amino acids. Between the trimmed V and J ends, which lost 6 bases and 5 bases, there was a span of 17 bases. Per germline, CDR1 SNHLY and CDR2 FYNNEI. The CDR3 DNA follows: TGTGCCAGCAGCGCCCAGGGTACGATCGACAATGAGCAGTTCTTC. Amino acids: CASSAQGTIDNEQFF.

Here the CDR3 DNA reads TGTGCCAGTATGGTACAGGAAGAGAACTATGGCTACACCTTC. It translates to CASMVQEENYGYTF. The chain carries TRBV19 and TRBJ1-2, with D possibly matching TRBD1 (5 bases). The CDR3 runs to 14 residues. V was clipped by 7 bases and J by 2 bases, with 14 bases between them. Looked up from germline, CDR1 is LNHDA and CDR2 is SQIVND (reference sequence).

This chain uses TRBV20-1 with TRBJ1-1; 10 positions match TRBD1. Germline trimming cut 4 bases from V and 5 bases from J; bases unmatched to any gene: 4. Germline V gives CDR1 DFQATT, CDR2 SNEGSKA (reference sequence). The CDR3 is 13 amino acids. For the CDR3, the DNA is TGCAGTGCTAAGACAGGGGGCGCGACTGAAGCTTTCTTT. Its protein is CSAKTGGATEAFF.

The gene calls are TRBV29-1 and TRBJ1-2, with TRBD1 matching 8 bases. The CDR3 is made up of 13 amino acids. Trimming cost V 6 bases and J 4 bases; bases outside gene matches: 7. Germline lookup yields CDR1 SQVTM and CDR2 ANQGSEA. CDR3 nucleotides: TGCAGCGTGGAGTTACAGGGGGGCTATGGCTACACCTTC. Protein product: CSVELQGGYGYTF.

This rearrangement joins TRBV19 to TRBJ1-1; maybe TRBD1 (5 bases). The germline CDR1 and CDR2 sequences are LNHDA and SQIVND (reference sequence). The germline V and J ends were trimmed by 3 bases and 6 bases, with 17 bases remaining between them. This CDR3 comprises 15 residues. CDR3 amino acids: CASSIGTDGAAEAFF. CDR3 DNA: TGTGCCAGTAGTATTGGGACGGACGGAGCGGCTGAAGCTTTCTTT.

CDR3 sequence reads: CASSTSPGGRAYEQYF. The CDR3 DNA reads TGTGCCAGCAGCACATCGCCGGGCGGGAGGGCCTACGAGCAGTACTTC. The genes are TRBV11-1 and TRBJ2-7, with 9 nucleotides matching TRBD2. CDR3 length: 16 amino acids. The V and J ends lost 5 bases and 2 bases, in that order; junction bases with no gene match: 10. Germline CDR1 reads SGHAT; CDR2 reads FQDESV (reference sequence).

V gene TRBV20-1 combines with J gene TRBJ2-3, with a weak D call TRBD2 (5 bases). The CDR3 spans 11 residues. Germline-derived CDR1 and CDR2 are DFQATT and SNEGSKA (reference sequence). V was trimmed by 3 bases and J by 4 bases, leaving 5 bases between them. DNA for the CDR3: TGCAGTGCTAGCGGGGCAGATACGCAGTATTTT. It specifies CSASGADTQYF.

This clonotype was detected only a few times. The chain couples TRBV7-9 to TRBJ2-7; 7 bases agree with TRBD2. CDR3 length: 13 amino acids. Germline V CDR1 and CDR2: SEHNR, FQNEAQ (reference sequence). V gave up 3 bases and J gave up 3 bases; unmatched junction bases: 2. DNA for the CDR3: TGTGCCAGCAGCTTGGGAGGGAACTACGAGCAGTACTTC. Its protein is CASSLGGNYEQYF.

This chain joins TRBV19 and TRBJ1-1; the D gene is possibly TRBD1 (5 bases). The V end lost 3 bases, the J end lost 1 base, and 6 bases lay between the germline ends. This CDR3 has 13 amino acids. From germline, CDR1 is LNHDA and CDR2 SQIVND (reference sequence). The CDR3 sequence is CASSMTENTEAFF. The DNA for the CDR3 is TGTGCCAGTAGTATGACAGAGAACACTGAAGCTTTCTTT.

This clonotype was seen a single time. The chain couples TRBV9 to TRBJ2-7; D is undetermined. Between the trimmed V and J ends, which lost 0 bases and 1 base, there was a span of 8 bases. The CDR3 has 14 residues. CDR1 and CDR2 from the germline V gene are SGDLS and YYNGEE. As DNA, the CDR3 is TGTGCCAGCAGCGTAGAGAGAAATTCCTACGAGCAGTACTTC. Amino acids: CASSVERNSYEQYF.

This clonotype appeared a few times. The V gene is TRBV11-1, the J gene TRBJ2-2, with 10 bases matching TRBD2. The V gene's germline CDR1 is SGHAT and CDR2 FQDESV (reference sequence). The CDR3 has 17 amino acids. The J segment lost 6 bases and the V segment lost 0 bases, leaving 7 bases of the junction unmatched. CDR3 protein: CASSLAQAGGSAGELFF. CDR3 in DNA: TGTGCCAGCAGCTTAGCCCAAGCGGGAGGGTCGGCCGGGGAGCTGTTTTTT.

J is TRBJ2-7 and V is TRBV5-1; the D gene is possibly TRBD2 (6 bases). V dropped 0 bases and J dropped 7 bases, with 8 bases sitting between them. Germline V CDR1 and CDR2: SGHRS, YFSETQ. This CDR3 contains 12 residues. The CDR3 DNA reads TGCGCCAGCAGCTTGGGACGGGGGGAGCAGTACTTC. Its protein is CASSLGRGEQYF.

This chain uses TRBV19 with TRBJ2-5; 8 nucleotides line up with TRBD2. Germline lookup yields CDR1 LNHDA and CDR2 SQIVND (reference sequence). The CDR3 has 14 residues. The CDR3: CARDREGGQETQYF. CDR3 coding DNA: TGTGCTAGAGACCGGGAGGGGGGCCAAGAGACCCAGTACTTC.

Notes on this clonotype: An end of the junction does not agree with germline; a read error may underlie this. The chain employs TRBV4-3 and TRBJ2-1, with TRBD2 matching over 13 bases. Germline V gene lookup returns CDR1 LGHNA and CDR2 YSLEER. The length of the CDR3 is 16 residues. The CDR3 coding sequence is TGCGCCCGCAGCCCAGGGACTAGCGGGGTCTACAATGAGCAGTTCTTC. Protein sequence: CARSPGTSGVYNEQFF.

The chain employs TRBV6-1 and TRBJ2-6, with 9 nucleotides matching TRBD1. Germline V gene data show CDR1 as MNHNS and CDR2 as SASEGT. V shed 5 bases and J 2 bases; nucleotides not matched to a gene: 1. The length of the CDR3 is 15 residues. The CDR3, as DNA: TGTGCCAGCAGTCGGACAGGGGCTGGGGCCAACGTCCTGACTTTC. It encodes CASSRTGAGANVLTF.

This clonotype was counted a few times. J is TRBJ1-2 and V is TRBV19; D gene unclear. The germline gives CDR1 LNHDA, CDR2 SQIVND (reference sequence). Trimming left V 5 bases short and J 4 bases short, with 8 bases between. The CDR3 is 12 residues long. CDR3 residues: CASSQDGYGYTF. DNA of the CDR3: TGTGCCAGTAGTCAGGACGGCTATGGCTACACCTTC.

This clonotype has more than one count but fewer than ten. CDR3 in DNA: TGTGCCAGCAGCGTAGAGGACTACCCGATCCTGAACACTGAAGCTTTCTTT. It specifies CASSVEDYPILNTEAFF. The chain employs TRBV9 and TRBJ1-1, with D uncertain. V lost 0 bases and J lost 0, with 15 bases in between. The CDR3 totals 17 residues. Germline assignment: CDR1 SGDLS and CDR2 YYNGEE. Full variable domain (missing parts from reference TRBV9 and TRBJ1-1): DSGVTQTPKHLITATGQRVTLRCSPRSGDLSVYWYQQSLDQGLQFLIQYYNGEERAKGNILERFSAQQFPDLHSELNLSSLELGDSALYFCASSVEDYPILNTEAFFGQGTRLTVV.

The CDR3: CSARLGGETQYF. In nucleotides, the CDR3 is TGCAGTGCTCGGCTCGGGGGGGAGACCCAGTACTTC. The chain uses TRBV20-1 and TRBJ2-5; 7 bases line up with TRBD2. The CDR3 loop spans 12 amino acids. Trimming cost V 5 bases and J 5 bases; bases outside gene matches: 5. Germline V gene lookup returns CDR1 DFQATT and CDR2 SNEGSKA (reference sequence).

This clonotype was detected a few times. The chain is built from TRBV9 and TRBJ2-5; perhaps TRBD2 as D (7 bases). CDR3 length equals 14 residues. V lost 4 bases to trimming and J lost 3 bases, with 13 bases between them. Germline V gene sequence: CDR1 SGDLS, CDR2 YYNGEE. The CDR3 here is CASSRRGAEETQYF. The CDR3 bases are TGTGCCAGCAGCCGACGGGGGGCCGAAGAGACCCAGTACTTC.

This chain uses TRBV25-1 with TRBJ2-3; D not resolved. This CDR3 spans 15 amino acids. Germline-derived CDR1 and CDR2 are MGHDK and SYGVNS. Trimming left V 6 bases short and J 2 bases short, with 15 bases between. The CDR3 DNA sequence: TGTGCCAGCAGCGTAGATGGTGACAACACAGATACGCAGTATTTT. The encoded protein is CASSVDGDNTDTQYF.

The V and J genes are TRBV9 and TRBJ1-3; 7 bases map to TRBD1. V gave up 2 bases and J gave up 6 bases; unmatched junction bases: 5. There are 14 residues in the CDR3. CDR1 and CDR2 from the germline V gene are SGDLS and YYNGEE. This CDR3 is CASSVAGGANTIYF. The CDR3 nucleotides read TGTGCCAGCAGCGTGGCAGGGGGTGCAAACACCATATATTTT.

The rearrangement links TRBV24-1 to TRBJ1-5; D not resolved. This CDR3 spans 14 amino acids. Trimming cost V 4 bases and J 3 bases, with 9 bases left between them. Germline values: CDR1 KGHDR, CDR2 SFDVKD. CDR3 nucleotides: TGTGCCACCAGTGACCCGGTGCACAATCAGCCCCAGCATTTT. Protein: CATSDPVHNQPQHF.

This clonotype was detected only once. The V call is TRBV7-2, the J call TRBJ1-6; no clear D. Looked up from germline, CDR1 is SGHTA and CDR2 is FQGNSA. CDR3 length: 12 amino acids. V shed 6 bases and J shed 10 bases, with 10 bases lying between them. The DNA of the CDR3 is TGTGCCAGCAGTACCGGGCTCTCACCCCTCCACTTT. Translation: CASSTGLSPLHF.

This clonotype has just a few counts. The chain joins TRBV15 to TRBJ2-3, with D possibly being TRBD2 (6 bases). The CDR3 runs to 17 residues. V was pared by 3 bases and J by 3 bases, with 19 bases between. CDR1 LNHNV and CDR2 YYDKDF come from the germline V gene (reference sequence). The CDR3 region is CATSREILAGKTDTQYF. CDR3 in DNA: TGTGCCACCAGCAGGGAGATCTTGGCGGGGAAGACAGATACGCAGTATTTT.

The chain employs TRBV2 and TRBJ1-5; D might be TRBD1 (5 bases). The CDR3 loop spans 13 amino acids. Germline values: CDR1 SNHLY, CDR2 FYNNEI. V was trimmed by 1 base and J by 4 bases, leaving 5 bases between them. The CDR3 protein is CASSEEGNQPQHF. The CDR3, as DNA: TGTGCCAGCAGTGAAGAGGGGAATCAGCCCCAGCATTTT.

Here the CDR3 reads CATSRDGAPLHF. The CDR3 nucleotides read TGTGCCACCAGCAGAGATGGGGCACCCCTCCACTTT. V and J are TRBV15 and TRBJ1-6; D call uncertain. The germline V gene has CDR1 LNHNV and CDR2 YYDKDF (reference sequence). This CDR3 has 12 amino acids. Trimming took off 0 bases at V and 11 bases at J, with 5 bases between the two ends.

The J gene is TRBJ2-1, the V gene TRBV25-1; TRBD2 might be the D (6 bases). CDR1 and CDR2 (germline): MGHDK, SYGVNS. V was clipped by 6 bases and J by 7 bases, with 19 bases between them. The length of the CDR3 is 15 residues. CDR3 loop: CASSLGTARNNEQFF. The CDR3 DNA sequence: TGTGCCAGCAGCCTTGGGACTGCGAGGAATAATGAGCAGTTCTTC.

This clonotype was detected only once. The chain combines TRBV29-1 with TRBJ2-7; no definite D call. The germline V gene encodes CDR1 SQVTM and CDR2 ANQGSEA. CDR3 size: 11 residues. Trimming cost V 5 bases and J 2 bases, with 7 bases left between them. CDR3 residues: CSVTGAYEQYF. CDR3 in DNA: TGCAGCGTTACTGGAGCCTACGAGCAGTACTTC.